Below, 16 T cell receptor beta chains from the same sample are listed, as sequenced in a study of T cell responses to AZD1222 COVID-19 vaccine. Data came from immunoSEQ multiplex PCR; TCRdb stores just in-frame clones and leaves some out. This table holds fewer than 200,000 clones, around 89% found once. The specimen comprised peripheral blood, sampled 28 days after the second dose of the MenACWY control vaccine. The receptors derive from an adult who received the MenACWY meningococcal vaccine as a control.

The CDR3 DNA reads as TGTGCCAGCAGTCCCCGCCACCCTCAGGATAATTCACCCCTCCACTTT. It encodes CASSPRHPQDNSPLHF. The gene calls are TRBV27 and TRBJ1-6; D is ambiguous. V lost 5 bases and J 5 bases, leaving 16 bases between the germline ends. This CDR3 is 16 amino acids long. From germline, CDR1 is MNHEY and CDR2 SMNVEV (reference sequence).

V and J are TRBV27 and TRBJ1-1, with D uncertain. The CDR3 spans 14 residues. CDR1 MNHEY and CDR2 SMNVEV come from the germline V gene (reference sequence). Trimming took off 8 bases at V and 0 bases at J, with 13 bases between the two ends. The CDR3 is CASGRTEMNTEAFF. Here the CDR3 DNA reads TGTGCCAGCGGACGGACCGAGATGAACACTGAAGCTTTCTTT.

The chain combines TRBV19 with TRBJ1-3, with 8 bases fitting TRBD1. The germline gives CDR1 LNHDA, CDR2 SQIVND (reference sequence). V shed 10 bases and J 2 bases; nucleotides not matched to a gene: 10. The CDR3 contains 15 residues. The chain's CDR3 is CATFNRRGPGNTIYF. CDR3 coding DNA: TGTGCCACCTTCAACCGCAGGGGGCCTGGAAACACCATATATTTT.

The CDR3 loop reads CASSLGEMSPLHF. The CDR3 DNA follows: TGCGCCAGCAGTTTAGGGGAGATGTCACCCCTCCACTTT. This chain uses TRBV5-1 with TRBJ1-6, with a possible D match to TRBD1 (5 bases). The length of the CDR3 is 13 residues. Germline V CDR1 and CDR2: SGHRS, YFSETQ. Trimming removed 5 bases from V and 10 bases from J, with 13 bases in between.

The chain is built from TRBV9 and TRBJ1-2, with TRBD1 identical over 10 bases. In germline, CDR1 is SGDLS, CDR2 YYNGEE. This CDR3 is 16 amino acids long. The ends lost 1 base at V and 4 bases at J; junction bases unmatched: 7. The CDR3 sequence is CASSVFSGTGAYGYTF. Written as DNA, the CDR3 is TGTGCCAGCAGCGTATTTTCCGGGACAGGGGCCTATGGCTACACCTTC.

This chain links TRBV24-1 with TRBJ1-5; D not resolved. With 9 bases removed from V and 0 bases from J, the gap between germline ends came to 11 bases. The CDR3 sequence is 14 residues long. Germline V gene lookup returns CDR1 KGHDR and CDR2 SFDVKD. The CDR3: CATRGPYSNQPQHF. For the CDR3, the DNA is TGTGCCACCCGTGGGCCCTATAGCAATCAGCCCCAGCATTTT.

This chain connects TRBV3-1 (or the pseudogene TRBV3-2) to TRBJ1-2, with 9 bases aligning to TRBD1. The CDR3 extends over 19 amino acids. The germline V gene has CDR1 LGHDT and CDR2 YNNKEL (reference sequence). The trim removed 7 bases at V and 5 bases at J, leaving 23 bases unmatched. This CDR3 is CASNLGGGTGPYSLYGYTF. The CDR3 DNA reads TGTGCCAGCAACCTCGGCGGGGGGACAGGGCCCTATTCTTTATATGGCTACACCTTC.

The rearrangement uses TRBV11-3 and TRBJ2-7; maybe TRBD2 (5 bases). CDR1 is SGHNT, CDR2 YENEEA, per germline. Trimming shortened V by 5 bases and J by 6 bases, and 14 bases separated the two germline ends. This CDR3 comprises 13 residues. The CDR3 DNA reads as TGTGCCAGCAGCCCCCAGGCGGGCTCCGAGCAGTACTTC. Translating it yields CASSPQAGSEQYF.

The chain links TRBV4-3 to TRBJ2-7, with D unclear. Germline values: CDR1 LGHNA, CDR2 YSLEER. V was trimmed by 0 bases and J by 3 bases, leaving 15 bases between them. The CDR3 has 16 amino acids. This CDR3 is CASSQDLGDPDYEQYF. CDR3 nucleotides: TGCGCCAGCAGCCAAGATCTAGGAGACCCAGACTACGAGCAGTACTTC.

The chain carries TRBV5-6 and TRBJ2-7; 7 positions agree with TRBD1. Germline trimming cut 4 bases from V and 3 bases from J; bases unmatched to any gene: 16. The germline V gene encodes CDR1 SGHDT and CDR2 YYEEEE. This CDR3 region has 17 residues. The CDR3 region is CASSQLGDRIRYYEQYF. The CDR3 DNA reads as TGTGCCAGCAGCCAACTGGGGGACAGAATCCGATACTACGAGCAGTACTTC.

This clone was detected a few times. The chain joins TRBV7-8 to TRBJ1-6, with D possibly being TRBD1 (5 bases). The CDR3 spans 15 residues. The V gene lost 5 bases and the J gene lost 8 bases, with 16 bases spanning the gap. Per the germline V gene, CDR1 is SGHVS and CDR2 is FQNEAQ. The CDR3 DNA is TGTGCCAGCAGCGTAGACTATATGGGGGATTCACCCCTCCACTTT. The encoded protein is CASSVDYMGDSPLHF.

The V call is TRBV5-1, the J call TRBJ2-1, with D uncertain. In germline, CDR1 is SGHRS, CDR2 YFSETQ. Trimming stripped 0 bases from V and 9 bases from J, with 10 bases between. The CDR3 is 13 residues long. The CDR3 region is CASSLDRRPEQFF. Here the CDR3 DNA reads TGCGCCAGCAGCTTGGATCGCAGACCTGAGCAGTTCTTC.

This chain connects TRBV7-9 to TRBJ2-3; D is possibly TRBD2 (5 bases). The germline V gene encodes CDR1 SEHNR and CDR2 FQNEAQ (reference sequence). The CDR3 totals 16 residues. V was pared by 4 bases and J by 0 bases, with 14 bases between. This chain's CDR3 is CASSYPRRGSTDTQYF. In nucleotides, the CDR3 is TGTGCCAGCAGCTACCCTCGCCGGGGAAGCACAGATACGCAGTATTTT.

The J gene is TRBJ2-7, the V gene TRBV10-3; D unclear. CDR1 and CDR2 from the germline V gene are ENHRY and SYGVKD. This CDR3 region has 16 residues. Trimming took 2 bases from V and 0 from J, leaving 14 bases between them. Here the CDR3 reads CAISEPHALSSYEQYF. CDR3 sequence (DNA): TGTGCCATCAGTGAGCCGCACGCTCTTAGCTCCTACGAGCAGTACTTC.

The chain couples TRBV9 to TRBJ2-2, with 8 positions matching TRBD1. From germline, CDR1 is SGDLS and CDR2 YYNGEE. Germline trimming cut 4 bases from V and 7 bases from J; bases unmatched to any gene: 9. The CDR3 has 15 amino acids. The CDR3 spells CASSLTDRVDGELFF. In DNA, the CDR3 is TGTGCCAGCAGCCTTACGGACAGGGTGGACGGGGAGCTGTTTTTT.

The V call is TRBV10-1, the J call TRBJ1-2; D gene ambiguous. Germline V gene data show CDR1 as WNHNN and CDR2 as SYGVQD (reference sequence). The CDR3 contains 12 residues. Trimming took 6 bases from V and 6 from J, leaving 11 bases between them. The CDR3 nucleotides are TGCGCCAGCAGCTCCGGGTCGGATGGCTACACCTTC. Protein sequence: CASSSGSDGYTF.